This T cell receptor beta chain was obtained from a study of cytomegalovirus exposure and HLA in healthy donors. Study-level information: There were around 100 million unique TCR beta sequences, drawn from about 190 million T cells, in an earlier analysis.

The PCR had 60 Vbeta and 13 Jbeta primers. Profiling relied on immunoSEQ multiplex PCR, and the TCRdb table lists in-frame clones only, not all of them. The top ten hold 1.5% to 2% of the sample, which has roughly 150,000 clones, approximately 80% seen once. The CDR3 has 14 amino acids. Germline loops: CDR1 MNHNS, CDR2 SASEGT. V trimming: 7 bases; J trimming: 4 bases; junction bases outside the gene matches: 6. About this clone: In this CDR3 the conserved last residue, phenylalanine or tryptophan, is missing, so a read error is likely.

Sequencing was performed on PBMCs. This chain uses TRBV6-1 with TRBJ2-7, with TRBD1 identical over 11 bases. The TCR originated in a woman under 30 in good health and CMV-seronegative. The CDR3 protein is CASNSGTGGYEQYS. CDR3 nucleotides: TGTGCCAGCAATTCCGGGACAGGGGGGTACGAGCAGTACTCC.